Sequencing of this T cell receptor (beta chain) was carried out in a study of T cells in Graves' hyperthyroidism and ophthalmopathy (dated by TCRdb to between 2019 and 2020). With respect to the entire study: Peripheral blood was sampled at the time of initial diagnosis, prior to any treatment. The paper describes TCR Vbeta CDR3 sequencing of around 130 peripheral blood samples, made up of 43 ophthalmopathy patients, 70 to 75 hyperthyroidism patients and some 17 progressor patients. Prospective prediction of ophthalmopathy was tested in an independent validation cohort of fewer than 20 hyperthyroidism patients and 15 to 17 patients who later progressed to ophthalmopathy. To identify TCR V-J signatures that set the groups apart, the researchers used a discovery cohort of about a hundred patients, made up of 40 to 45 with Graves' ophthalmopathy and some 58 with stable Graves' hyperthyroidism. For training and testing, the 100 or so patients in the discovery cohort were randomly divided in a 7:3 ratio. After sampling, hyperthyroidism patients received methimazole starting at 30 mg daily, and ophthalmopathy patients received high-dose intravenous methylprednisolone. The study also compared thyroid tissue and blood T-cell repertoires from roughly 6 Graves' hyperthyroidism patients. General conclusions and limits of the study: Sample size was not statistically predetermined, and blinding of investigators to group allocation was not performed. In cross-validation, a model built on a 13 V-J signature told ophthalmopathy apart from stable hyperthyroidism with over 85% sensitivity and roughly 82% specificity, and in testing the same model reached 80%/75%. In validation, progression to ophthalmopathy was predicted by the model with 65% to 71% sensitivity and 72% to 85% specificity, a median of approximately 6.5 months before onset. Most expanded thyroid clonotypes (frequency above 0.001) were also detected in blood, suggesting blood repertoires may reflect thyroid immune responses.

Ophthalmopathy patients had moderately to severely active disease, Clinical Activity Score of at least 3, NOSPECS grade of at least 4, and duration under 3 months. Patients with uncontrolled infections, other autoimmune diseases, pregnancy or lactation were excluded. Diagnoses were established on the basis of clinical symptoms, serum thyroxine and TRAb, thyroid ultrasound, and orbital computed tomography. PBMCs were isolated from more than 8 ml of fresh peripheral blood by Ficoll-Paque density gradient centrifugation. Total RNA was extracted with Trizol reagent, and quality was checked on an Agilent 2100 Bioanalyzer. The TCR beta CDR3 regions were amplified from RNA transcripts. The first round of RT-PCR for the TCR CDR3 was performed with the HTBI primer set and the Qiagen OneStep RT-PCR kit. A second multiplex PCR round built the libraries, followed by size selection and purification. Libraries were sequenced paired-end with 100 bp reads on an Illumina HiSeq2000. Per the source publication's procedure: SOAPnuke was used to process the raw data, with reads discarded if the reads contained adapters or uncalled bases, had a mean Phred below 15, or lacked an exact constant-primer or identifier match. High-quality paired reads were merged using COPE v1.2.5, and each unique nucleotide sequence was defined as a clonotype. MiTCR v1.1 was used to align the clonotypes against IMGT TRBV, TRBD and TRBJ reference segments. Analysis was restricted to V-J combinations with a frequency above 0.0001, which covered 98% to 99.2% of repertoires. A TCS score was defined as the ratio between F50 (clonal expansion) and ExV (chaos), using BLOSUM62-based TCRdist between CDR3 peptides within each V-J. Welch's t-statistics and random forest reduced roughly 540 V-J features to about 13, which were used in a naive Bayes classifier (R e1071). The raw public data were reprocessed by TCRdb itself: fastp quality trimming at Q25, MiXCR clonotype calling, in-frame beta chains only. Each entry is one CDR3 protein sequence, shown with its most common DNA and genes. TCRdb's processing, not the authors', yielded these V and J calls. The sample table contains 620,000 or so distinct CDR3 sequences; only one count was recorded for 14% of them. Of the sample, about an eighth is held by the ten largest clones.

CDR3 length: 15 amino acids, cysteine to phenylalanine. Of the read, only the CDR3 DNA is kept; its 45 bases are in frame from base 1. From the germline V gene, CDR1 is MDHEN and CDR2 is SYDVKM. Relative to germline, V is 7 bases shorter and J is 1 base shorter, with 15 bases between their ends. In the case of this clonotype: Its antigen remains undetermined. Base qualities are not provided; no much larger clone lies one nucleotide away.

This clonotype originated in a woman aged 50 to 65 with Graves' ophthalmopathy. Sample: blood. The chain links TRBV28 with TRBJ2-3, with the D gene too uncertain to name. CDR3 region: CASTPPGARTDTQYF. The nucleotide sequence reads TGTGCCAGCACCCCTCCAGGAGCCCGCACAGATACGCAGTATTTT.